The 17 T cell receptor beta chains listed next were all sequenced from one sample in a study of cytomegalovirus exposure and HLA in healthy donors. The protocol was immunoSEQ multiplex PCR, while the TCRdb copy is restricted to in-frame clones and leaves out a portion. The data hold approximately 100,000 clones, with 85% to 90% observed a single time. The sample comprised PBMCs. The receptors come from a woman younger than 35 in good health and CMV-seronegative.

The rearrangement uses TRBV5-6 and TRBJ2-2; maybe TRBD2 (5 bases). V gave up 4 bases and J gave up 7 bases, with 11 bases separating them. The germline gives CDR1 SGHDT, CDR2 YYEEEE. CDR3 length: 13 residues. This chain's CDR3 is CASSRVGSGELFF. CDR3 coding DNA: TGTGCCAGCAGCCGTGTTGGGAGCGGGGAGCTGTTTTTT. The full variable domain, rest sourced from reference TRBV5-6 and TRBJ2-2, is DAGVTQSPTHLIKTRGQQVTLRCSPKSGHDTVSWYQQALGQGPQFIFQYYEEEERQRGNFPDRFSGHQFPNYSSELNVNALLLGDSALYLCASSRVGSGELFFGEGSRLTVL.

The gene calls are TRBV18 and TRBJ1-1; D unclear. The CDR3 is 14 residues long. Trimming stripped 4 bases from V and 2 bases from J, with 11 bases between. Germline CDR1 KGHSH, CDR2 LQKENI. The CDR3, as DNA: TGTGCCAGCTCACTTAACAACAGAAACACTGAAGCTTTCTTT. The encoded protein is CASSLNNRNTEAFF.

This chain links TRBV5-1 with TRBJ1-4; no definite D call. Germline CDR1 reads SGHRS; CDR2 reads YFSETQ. The CDR3 has 13 amino acids. V was clipped by 6 bases and J by 7 bases, with 13 bases between them. CDR3 in DNA: TGCGCCAGCAAGATGGACGGGATTGAAAAACTGTTTTTT. Amino acid sequence: CASKMDGIEKLFF.

The gene calls are TRBV7-9 and TRBJ1-1; 11 nucleotides line up with TRBD1. The CDR3 length is 17 residues. Looked up from germline, CDR1 is SEHNR and CDR2 is FQNEAQ (reference sequence). Trimming removed 2 bases from V and 7 bases from J; junction bases left unmatched: 12. CDR3 nucleotides: TGTGCCAGCAGCTTACTTGGGACAGGGGGTCGGGCGGTTGAAGCTTTCTTT. It yields the protein CASSLLGTGGRAVEAFF.

The gene calls are TRBV5-1 and TRBJ1-1, with a tentative D call TRBD1 (6 bases). With 4 bases removed from V and 4 bases from J, the gap between germline ends came to 14 bases. This CDR3 is built from 14 residues. Germline CDR1 and CDR2: SGHRS and YFSETQ. DNA for the CDR3: TGCGCCAGCAGCGGGGGACACCAGGGCACTGAAGCTTTCTTT. As protein: CASSGGHQGTEAFF.

The rearrangement joins TRBV4-2 to TRBJ2-3; 12 bases match TRBD2. Losses at the gene ends were 3 bases for V and 4 bases for J; bases not matched to a gene: 11. The CDR3 spans 18 residues. The germline gives CDR1 LGHNA, CDR2 YNFKEQ. The CDR3 is CASSHSTLASGGADTQYF. CDR3 DNA: TGTGCCAGCAGCCATTCTACTTTGGCTAGCGGGGGGGCAGATACGCAGTATTTT.

The genes are TRBV9 and TRBJ2-1; D gene uncertain. The CDR3 sequence is 12 residues long. Per the germline V gene, CDR1 is SGDLS and CDR2 is YYNGEE. V was shortened by 1 base and J by 4 bases, with 3 bases between the two germline ends. The CDR3 DNA reads as TGTGCCAGCAGCGTAACTTACAATGAGCAGTTCTTC. This gives the protein CASSVTYNEQFF.

The chain joins TRBV30 to TRBJ2-1, with TRBD2 matching 10 bases. The germline CDR1 and CDR2 sequences are GTSNPN and SVGIG (reference sequence). The CDR3 consists of 14 residues. V lost 8 bases to trimming and J lost 6 bases; unmatched junction nucleotides: 10. CDR3 nucleotides: TGTGCCCAACAAGCGGGAGGGGTGGGCAATGAGCAGTTCTTC. It codes for CAQQAGGVGNEQFF.

The chain links TRBV25-1 to TRBJ2-6; tentative D call: TRBD2 (5 bases). CDR1 is MGHDK, CDR2 SYGVNS, per germline. The CDR3 sequence is 15 residues long. The CDR3 bases are TGTGCAAAGGAGGCGGGCCGCTCTGGGGCCAACGTCCTGACTTTC. Amino acid sequence: CAKEAGRSGANVLTF.

The V gene is TRBV5-6, the J gene TRBJ2-7; the D gene is possibly TRBD1 (5 bases). The germline V gene encodes CDR1 SGHDT and CDR2 YYEEEE. The CDR3 has 13 residues. Trimming took off 4 bases at V and 3 bases at J, with 11 bases between the two ends. The CDR3, as DNA: TGTGCCAGCAGCAAGACAGTCAACTACGAGCAGTACTTC. Encoded protein: CASSKTVNYEQYF.

The chain couples TRBV4-3 to TRBJ2-1; perhaps TRBD1 as D (7 bases). Germline V gene sequence: CDR1 LGHNA, CDR2 YSLEER. CDR3 size: 22 residues. Trimming pared 0 bases from V and 3 bases from J, leaving 30 bases between. CDR3 region: CASSQDSRRQGLGLSLYNEQFF. As DNA, the CDR3 is TGCGCCAGCAGCCAAGATAGTCGGAGACAGGGACTCGGTCTGTCCCTCTACAATGAGCAGTTCTTC.

The chain recombines TRBV4-1 with TRBJ1-5; D is uncertain. V was clipped by 4 bases and J by 9 bases, with 16 bases between them. The CDR3 is 14 residues long. Germline loops: CDR1 MGHRA, CDR2 YSYEKL. DNA of the CDR3: TGCGCCAGCAGCCCCTTGGAGGGCGATAGGCCCCAGCATTTT. It encodes CASSPLEGDRPQHF.

The chain couples TRBV9 to TRBJ1-1; no firm D call. Germline V lookup: CDR1 SGDLS, CDR2 YYNGEE. V lost 0 bases and J lost 3, with 6 bases in between. The CDR3 extends over 13 amino acids. DNA of the CDR3: TGTGCCAGCAGCGTAGACGGAGACACTGAAGCTTTCTTT. Its protein product is CASSVDGDTEAFF. The full variable domain, rest sourced from reference TRBV9 and TRBJ1-1, is DSGVTQTPKHLITATGQRVTLRCSPRSGDLSVYWYQQSLDQGLQFLIQYYNGEERAKGNILERFSAQQFPDLHSELNLSSLELGDSALYFCASSVDGDTEAFFGQGTRLTVV.

V gene TRBV19 combines with J gene TRBJ2-2; TRBD2 matches 12 bases. The CDR3 has 19 amino acids. Losses at the gene ends were 3 bases for V and 0 bases for J; bases not matched to a gene: 8. The germline V gene has CDR1 LNHDA and CDR2 SQIVND (reference sequence). The CDR3: CASSMRLAGVASNTGELFF. CDR3 sequence (DNA): TGTGCCAGTAGTATGCGACTAGCGGGGGTGGCCTCGAACACCGGGGAGCTGTTTTTT.

The chain recombines TRBV5-1 with TRBJ2-2; D is perhaps TRBD2 (5 bases). CDR3 length: 15 residues. V was pared by 5 bases and J by 4 bases, with 15 bases between. The germline V gene has CDR1 SGHRS and CDR2 YFSETQ. In DNA, the CDR3 is TGCGCCAGCAGAAAATCCTTGGGGAGCACCGGGGAGCTGTTTTTT. Translation: CASRKSLGSTGELFF.

The V gene is TRBV7-3, the J gene TRBJ2-3; D possibly corresponds to TRBD2 (6 bases). CDR1 is SGHTA and CDR2 is FQGTGA in the germline V gene. This CDR3 contains 16 residues. Trimming removed 2 bases from V and 4 bases from J, with 16 bases in between. CDR3 DNA sequence: TGTGCCAGCAGCTTAGGGGGTGCGGGGAAGGCAGATACGCAGTATTTT. This sequence encodes CASSLGGAGKADTQYF.

V is TRBV2 and J is TRBJ2-7; D might be TRBD2 (7 bases). V was trimmed by 6 bases and J by 4 bases, leaving 19 bases between them. Germline CDR1 and CDR2: SNHLY and FYNNEI. This CDR3 spans 15 amino acids. The CDR3 here is CASSAEGGAQYEQYF. Written as DNA, the CDR3 is TGTGCCAGCAGCGCGGAGGGGGGGGCGCAATACGAGCAGTACTTC.